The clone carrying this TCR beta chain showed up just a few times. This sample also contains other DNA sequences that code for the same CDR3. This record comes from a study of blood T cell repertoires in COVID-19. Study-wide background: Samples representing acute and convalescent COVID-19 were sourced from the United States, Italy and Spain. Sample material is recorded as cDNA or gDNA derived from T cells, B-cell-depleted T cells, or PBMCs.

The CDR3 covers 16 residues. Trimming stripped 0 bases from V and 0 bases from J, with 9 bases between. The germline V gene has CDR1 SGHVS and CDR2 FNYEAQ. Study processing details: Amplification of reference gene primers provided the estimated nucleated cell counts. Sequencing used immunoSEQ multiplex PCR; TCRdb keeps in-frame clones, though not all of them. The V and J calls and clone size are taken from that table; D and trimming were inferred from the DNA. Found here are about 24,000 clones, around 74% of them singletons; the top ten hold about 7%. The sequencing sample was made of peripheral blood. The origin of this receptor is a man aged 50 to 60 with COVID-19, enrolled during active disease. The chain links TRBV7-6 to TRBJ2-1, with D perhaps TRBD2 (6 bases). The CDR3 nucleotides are TGTGCCAGCAGCTTAGCGGGAGGAGGCTCCTACAATGAGCAGTTCTTC. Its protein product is CASSLAGGGSYNEQFF.